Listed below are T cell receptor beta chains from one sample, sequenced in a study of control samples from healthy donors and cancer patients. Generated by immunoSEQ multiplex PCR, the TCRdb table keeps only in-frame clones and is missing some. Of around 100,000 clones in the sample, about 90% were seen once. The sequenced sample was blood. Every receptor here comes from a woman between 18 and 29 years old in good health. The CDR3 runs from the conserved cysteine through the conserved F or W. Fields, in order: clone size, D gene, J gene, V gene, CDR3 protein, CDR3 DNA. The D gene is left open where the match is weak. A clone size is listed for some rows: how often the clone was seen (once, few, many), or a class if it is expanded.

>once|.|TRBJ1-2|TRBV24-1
CATSDRGGSAYGYTF
TGTGCCACCAGTGATCGGGGGGGCAGCGCTTATGGCTACACCTTC
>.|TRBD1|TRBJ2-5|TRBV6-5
CASSARDRQETQYF
TGTGCCAGCAGCGCCCGGGACAGACAAGAGACCCAGTACTTC
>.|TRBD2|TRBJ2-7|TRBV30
CAWSELAPGEQYF
TGTGCCTGGAGTGAACTAGCGCCCGGCGAGCAGTACTTC
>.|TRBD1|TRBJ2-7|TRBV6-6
CASSYYTWDRGYEQYF
TGTGCCAGCAGTTACTATACTTGGGACAGGGGCTACGAGCAGTACTTC
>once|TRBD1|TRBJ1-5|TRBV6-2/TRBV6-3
CASSNNRDRTHQPQHF
TGTGCCAGCAGTAATAACCGGGACAGGACACATCAGCCCCAGCATTTT
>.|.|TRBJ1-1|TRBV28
CASSLLGTEAFF
TGTGCCAGCAGTTTACTGGGCACTGAAGCTTTCTTT
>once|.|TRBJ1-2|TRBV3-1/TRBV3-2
CASSQRGGDGYTF
TGTGCCAGCAGCCAAAGGGGCGGGGATGGCTACACCTTC
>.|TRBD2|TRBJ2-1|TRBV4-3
CASSQGSGRNTWQFF
TGCGCCAGCAGCCAAGGCAGCGGGAGGAATACATGGCAGTTCTTC
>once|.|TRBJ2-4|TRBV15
CATSRDRSDARTKNIQYF
TGTGCCACCAGCAGAGATCGGTCCGACGCGAGAACCAAAAACATTCAGTACTTC
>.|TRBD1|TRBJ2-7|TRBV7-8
CASSPSPWTGTAYEQYF
TGTGCCAGCAGCCCATCGCCGTGGACAGGGACGGCCTACGAGCAGTACTTC
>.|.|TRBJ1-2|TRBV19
CASSIQGGYTF
TGTGCCAGTAGTATTCAGGGTGGCTACACCTTC
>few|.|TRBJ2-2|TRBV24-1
CATSDFRTGNTGELFF
TGTGCCACCAGTGATTTCAGGACGGGGAACACCGGGGAGCTGTTTTTT
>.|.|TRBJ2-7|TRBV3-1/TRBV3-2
CASSQGAGTLYEQYF
TGTGCCAGCAGCCAAGGTGCGGGTACCCTTTACGAGCAGTACTTC
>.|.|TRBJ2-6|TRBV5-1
CASSKGTGSGFAGANVLTF
TGCGCCAGCAGCAAGGGAACAGGGAGCGGATTTGCTGGGGCCAACGTCCTGACTTTC
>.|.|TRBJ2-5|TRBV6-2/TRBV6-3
CASSFWRGRPDGETQYF
TGTGCCAGCAGTTTCTGGAGAGGGCGCCCTGACGGAGAGACCCAGTACTTC
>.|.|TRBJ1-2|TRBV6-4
CASPAPRPYGYTF
TGTGCCAGCCCCGCTCCTCGGCCCTATGGCTACACCTTC
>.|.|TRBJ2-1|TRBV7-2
CASSSKTGLYEQFF
TGTGCCAGCAGCTCGAAGACGGGTCTCTATGAGCAGTTCTTC
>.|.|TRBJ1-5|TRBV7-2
CASSSRGGQPQHF
TGTGCCAGCAGCTCCCGAGGGGGACAGCCCCAGCATTTT